This T cell receptor beta chain stems from a study of T cell repertoires in cytomegalovirus infection. Turning to the study itself: From public TCR beta signatures came an indication of both CMV infection and matching HLA type.

Turning to this clonotype: The antigen is undetermined.

Whole-study results and caveats: There were carriers of CMV plus the relevant HLA, and cumulative public TCR beta family frequency identified them.

TCRdb reanalysed the reads using MiXCR and keeps one entry per CDR3 protein. The sample carries 230,000 or so distinct CDR3 sequences, approximately 17% recorded once. This sequence was found in a human donor in good health (CMV status not recorded). Some clones in this sample may be carry-over from other donors' samples. The material sequenced was CD8+ T cells from PBMCs.

The CDR3 is CASSLSGRGASYEQYF. In DNA form, the CDR3 reads TGTGCCAGCAGTTTATCTGGCAGGGGGGCCTCCTACGAGCAGTACTTC. The V gene is TRBV27, the J gene TRBJ2-7; TRBD1 might be the D (7 bases). The V gene's germline CDR1 is MNHEY and CDR2 SMNVEV (reference sequence). The CDR3 is 16 amino acids. V shed 0 bases and J shed 0 bases, with 12 bases lying between them.